The TCR beta chain under discussion was sequenced for a study of T-cell memory formation after mild COVID-19. TCRdb independently ran MiXCR on the 5' RACE reads; one entry per CDR3 protein. The sample lists under 300,000 distinct CDR3 sequences; about a sixth were seen once. On this clonotype: What it binds is not known.

Notes on the study in general: A balance of CD4 and CD8 characterized clones contracting day 15 to 85, whereas later expanders leaned CD4+. Memory sampled before infection contained some responding clones, suggesting cross-reactive memory joined.

The clonotype comes from a man younger than 30 who had mild COVID-19 (a few samples of this study predate the infection). Cell type and time point are not known. Sequences were obtained from PBMCs or a T cell subset sorted from them (not recorded which).

The CDR3 DNA sequence: TGTGCCAGCAGTTACCTCCCGTCGACAGGGAACACCGGGGAGCTGTTTTTT. This encodes CASSYLPSTGNTGELFF. The chain couples TRBV6-2 or TRBV6-3 to TRBJ2-2; TRBD1 might be the D (6 bases). The CDR3 runs to 17 residues. The V and J ends lost 2 bases and 1 base respectively, with 14 bases between them. Germline assignment: CDR1 MNHEY and CDR2 SVGEGT.